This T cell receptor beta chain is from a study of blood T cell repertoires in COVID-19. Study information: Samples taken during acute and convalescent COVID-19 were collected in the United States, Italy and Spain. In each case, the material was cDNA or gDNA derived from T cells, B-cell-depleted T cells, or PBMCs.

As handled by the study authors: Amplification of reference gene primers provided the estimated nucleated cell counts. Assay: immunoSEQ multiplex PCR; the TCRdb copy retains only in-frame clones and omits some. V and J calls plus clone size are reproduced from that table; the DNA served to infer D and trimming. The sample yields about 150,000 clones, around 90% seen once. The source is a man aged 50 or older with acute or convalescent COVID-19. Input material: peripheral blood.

The CDR3 reads CASSQRGGYTGELFF. CDR3 bases: TGTGCCAGCAGCCAACGGGGGGGATACACCGGGGAGCTGTTTTTT. This sequence joins TRBV3-1 (or the pseudogene TRBV3-2) and TRBJ2-2; TRBD2 aligns across 8 bases. The V segment lost 2 bases and the J segment 3 bases; nucleotides outside the gene matches: 2. This CDR3 is built from 15 residues. The germline V gene has CDR1 LGHDT and CDR2 YNNKEL (reference sequence).